Ten or more counts support the clone carrying this T cell receptor (beta chain). The sample originates from a study of neurological immune-mediated disorders. Unsorted libraries came from 2 million PBMCs stored at -80 °C. TCRdb reanalysed the 5' RACE reads using MiXCR and keeps one entry per CDR3 protein. The sample yields about 79,000 distinct CDR3 sequences, less than 15% seen once. The CDR3 is made up of 14 amino acids. From germline, CDR1 is DFQATT and CDR2 SNEGSKA (reference sequence). The receptor was isolated from a woman in her forties or fifties in good health. J is TRBJ2-3 and V is TRBV20-1; 10 bases match TRBD2. Sequenced: PBMCs. The CDR3 coding sequence is TGCAGCAGGATCAGCGGGGGGGCTGGAGATACGCAGTATTTT. Translated: CSRISGGAGDTQYF.